The entry below describes one T cell receptor (beta chain). The antigen is undetermined. This sample is part of a study of T cell responses to AZD1222 COVID-19 vaccine. Study results and limitations: White British ancestry dominated among donors, who included more females, and clonal diversity was possibly underestimated. Only a handful of AZD1222 recipients were seropositive at baseline. Across the whole spike, CD4 TCRs peaked at regions 160-218 and 743-854.

Sequencing was performed with immunoSEQ multiplex PCR; in TCRdb, only in-frame clones are kept and a portion is missing. Here the sample spans 95,000 to 150,000 clones, around 89% being singletons. With 2 bases removed from V and 1 base from J, the gap between germline ends came to 11 bases. Germline loops: CDR1 KGHSH, CDR2 LQKENI. CDR3 length: 15 residues. The TCR comes from an adult in good health. This sample comprised peripheral blood, obtained on day 0 of MenACWY control vaccination. The rearrangement joins TRBV18 to TRBJ1-2; D is unresolved. CDR3: CASSPNPPGNYGYTF. CDR3 DNA sequence: TGTGCCAGCTCACCAAATCCTCCGGGTAACTATGGCTACACCTTC.